This T cell receptor beta chain was identified during a study of vaccination and CD4 T cells after COVID-19. General observations from the study: Among reactive clones from convalescent patients, a median approximately 86% appeared only post-vaccination.

Once obtained from cultured CD4+ T cells, the DNA was sequenced using the Oncomine TCR Beta short-read assay. TCRdb redid the calling of the PCR reads with MiXCR, one entry per CDR3 protein. The sample consists of just over 20,000 distinct CDR3 sequences, approximately 50% of them appearing once. The treatment here: approximately 10-day PBMC culture with coronavirus spike peptide pools or control peptides (ViraFEST assay). Following expansion of antigen-specific T cells with peptide pools, ViraFEST then sequenced TCRs. Trimming at V came to 0 bases and at J to 2 bases, leaving 13 bases not matched to a gene. CDR1 is SEHNR, CDR2 FQNEAQ, per germline (reference sequence). The CDR3 has 19 amino acids. Regarding this clonotype: Antigen unknown.

This receptor was obtained from a human donor who had recovered from COVID-19. The sequenced material came from CD4+ T cells from blood, cultured in vitro. The V gene is TRBV7-9, the J gene TRBJ2-3; TRBD2 agrees at 8 bases. CDR3 sequence reads: CASSLAKRGRFGSTDTQYF. DNA of the CDR3: TGTGCCAGCAGCTTAGCGAAACGCGGGAGGTTTGGGTCCACAGATACGCAGTATTTT.